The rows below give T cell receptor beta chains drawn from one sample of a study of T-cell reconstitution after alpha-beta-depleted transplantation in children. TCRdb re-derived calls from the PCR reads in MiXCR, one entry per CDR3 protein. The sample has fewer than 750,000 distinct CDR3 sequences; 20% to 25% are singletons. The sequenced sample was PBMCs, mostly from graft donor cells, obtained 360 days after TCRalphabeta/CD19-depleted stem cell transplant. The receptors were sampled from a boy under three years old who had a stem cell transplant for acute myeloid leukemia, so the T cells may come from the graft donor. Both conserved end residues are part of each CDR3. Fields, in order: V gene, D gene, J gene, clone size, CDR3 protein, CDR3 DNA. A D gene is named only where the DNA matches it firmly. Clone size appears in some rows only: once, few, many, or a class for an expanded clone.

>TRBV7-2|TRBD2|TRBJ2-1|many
CASSLPIGRRGESSYNEQFF
TGTGCCAGCAGCTTACCAATAGGTCGGCGGGGGGAAAGCTCCTACAATGAGCAGTTCTTC
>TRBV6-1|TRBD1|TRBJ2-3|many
CACRPGQGRLDTQYF
TGTGCCTGCCGACCGGGACAGGGGCGGTTGGATACGCAGTATTTT
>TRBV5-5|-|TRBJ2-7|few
CASSLLFYHEQYF
TGTGCCAGCAGCTTGTTATTTTACCACGAGCAGTACTTC
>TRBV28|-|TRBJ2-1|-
CASRHKGEINEQFF
TGTGCCAGCAGGCACAAAGGGGAGATCAATGAGCAGTTCTTC
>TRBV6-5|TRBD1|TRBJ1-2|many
CASSLGQGGLYYGYTF
TGTGCCAGCAGTTTGGGACAGGGCGGCCTCTACTATGGCTACACCTTC
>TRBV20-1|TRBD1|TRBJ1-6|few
CSARSSGQPNSPLHF
TGCAGTGCTAGATCGTCGGGACAGCCTAATTCACCCCTCCACTTT
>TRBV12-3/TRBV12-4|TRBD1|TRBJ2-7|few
CASSTSGQGLEEQYF
TGTGCCAGCAGTACCTCGGGACAGGGGTTGGAAGAGCAGTACTTC
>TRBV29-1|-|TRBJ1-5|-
CSVSGSSGSNQPQHF
TGCAGCGTTTCTGGGTCCTCAGGGAGCAATCAGCCCCAGCATTTT
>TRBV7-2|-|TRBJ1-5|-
CASSLPGDQPQHF
TGTGCCAGCAGCTTACCAGGGGATCAGCCCCAGCATTTT
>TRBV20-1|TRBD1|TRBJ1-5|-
CSASSQGASNQPQHF
TGCAGTGCTAGCAGTCAGGGGGCTAGCAATCAGCCCCAGCATTTT
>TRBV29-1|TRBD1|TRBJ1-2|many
CSVGTGVNGYTF
TGCAGCGTTGGGACAGGAGTCAATGGCTACACCTTC
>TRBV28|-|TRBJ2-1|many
CASSRTGFMWFF
TGTGCCAGCAGCCGGACGGGGTTTATGTGGTTCTTC
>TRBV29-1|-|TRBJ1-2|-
CSVGRVANYGYTF
TGCAGCGTTGGCAGGGTAGCTAACTATGGCTACACCTTC
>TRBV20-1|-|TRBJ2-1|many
CSARTQDGRYEQFF
TGCAGTGCTAGGACTCAGGACGGTCGGTATGAGCAGTTCTTC
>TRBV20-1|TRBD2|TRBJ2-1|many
CSARDSSSGGINEQFF
TGCAGTGCTAGAGACTCCTCTAGCGGGGGTATCAATGAGCAGTTCTTC
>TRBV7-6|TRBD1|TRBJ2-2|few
CASSQSGGPPHTGELFF
TGTGCCAGCAGTCAATCAGGGGGCCCTCCACACACCGGGGAGCTGTTTTTT
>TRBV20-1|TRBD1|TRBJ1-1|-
CSARERWGQAWTEAFF
TGCAGTGCTAGAGAGAGGTGGGGACAGGCTTGGACTGAAGCTTTCTTT
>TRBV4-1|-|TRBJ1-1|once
CASSHAAGGPSYTEAFF
TGCGCCAGCAGCCACGCGGCGGGAGGGCCGTCTTACACTGAAGCTTTCTTT
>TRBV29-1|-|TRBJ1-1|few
CSVVRVLNTEAFF
TGCAGCGTTGTGCGCGTTTTGAACACTGAAGCTTTCTTT
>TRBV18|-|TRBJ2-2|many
CASSANTGELFF
TGTGCCAGCTCAGCGAACACCGGGGAGCTGTTTTTT
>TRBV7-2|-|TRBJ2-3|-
CASSTLGHYTDTQYF
TGTGCCAGCAGCACCTTGGGACATTACACAGATACGCAGTATTTT
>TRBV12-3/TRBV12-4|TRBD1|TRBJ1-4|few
CASSALTGGGTNEKLFF
TGTGCCAGCAGTGCCCTCACAGGGGGCGGAACTAATGAAAAACTGTTTTTT
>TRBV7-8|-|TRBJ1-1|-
CASSLYGGGTEAFF
TGTGCCAGCAGCTTATATGGCGGGGGCACTGAAGCTTTCTTT
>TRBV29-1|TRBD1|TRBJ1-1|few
CSVEGGQGREAFF
TGCAGCGTTGAAGGGGGACAGGGACGTGAAGCTTTCTTT
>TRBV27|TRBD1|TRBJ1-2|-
CASSFTGDYGYTF
TGTGCCAGCAGTTTTACAGGGGACTATGGCTACACCTTC
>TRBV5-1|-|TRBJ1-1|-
CASSLGVYTEAFF
TGCGCCAGCAGCTTGGGTGTATACACTGAAGCTTTCTTT
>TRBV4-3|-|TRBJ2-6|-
CASSQDLARSASSGANVLTF
TGCGCCAGCAGCCAAGATCTAGCCCGAAGTGCCAGCTCTGGGGCCAACGTCCTGACTTTC
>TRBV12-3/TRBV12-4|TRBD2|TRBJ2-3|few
CASSWGGSSTDTQYF
TGTGCCAGCAGTTGGGGGGGTTCTAGCACAGATACGCAGTATTTT
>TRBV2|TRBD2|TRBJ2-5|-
CASSGTSGGEDF
TGTGCCAGCAGTGGGACTAGCGGAGGGGAAGACTTC
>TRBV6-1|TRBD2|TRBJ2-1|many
CASSRSGATYNEQFF
TGTGCCAGCAGCCGAAGCGGGGCAACTTACAATGAGCAGTTCTTC
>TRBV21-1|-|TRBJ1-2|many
CASSFPRGRNYGYTF
TGTGCCAGCAGCTTTCCCAGGGGGCGCAACTATGGCTACACCTTC
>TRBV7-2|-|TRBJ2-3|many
CASSLGGSQDTQYF
TGTGCCAGCAGCTTAGGGGGCTCACAAGATACGCAGTATTTT